These 7 T cell receptor beta chains were all obtained from the same sample, sequenced in a study of blood T cells in healthy people across ages. Together with a sample-barcoded 5' primer, a J-beta primer mix was included in a second PCR lasting roughly 6 to 12 cycles. TCRdb used MiXCR to reprocess the 5' RACE reads, holding one entry per CDR3 protein. The sample lists about 2 million distinct CDR3 sequences; 49% were seen once. The sequencing input was blood. The receptors come from a woman between 40 and 55 years old in good health.

V usage is TRBV6-2 or TRBV6-3 and J usage is TRBJ1-1; D possibly corresponds to TRBD1 (5 bases). Trimming removed 5 bases at V and 1 base at J, with 14 bases between. There are 15 residues in the CDR3. CDR1 is MNHEY, CDR2 SVGEGT, per germline. CDR3: CASSHGGRPNTEAFF. The CDR3 nucleotides read TGTGCCAGCAGTCACGGGGGACGGCCGAACACTGAAGCTTTCTTT.

The genes are TRBV6-5 and TRBJ1-2; 7 bases match TRBD1. CDR3 length: 15 residues. Trimming at V came to 4 bases and at J to 4 bases, leaving 9 bases not matched to a gene. Germline V gene data show CDR1 as MNHEY and CDR2 as SVGAGI. The CDR3 here is CASSSQGGVCYGYTF. The CDR3 DNA is TGTGCCAGCAGTTCCCAGGGGGGGGTTTGCTATGGCTACACCTTC.

CDR3 coding DNA: TGTGCCAGCTCACCTATTTCTGACATGGATAATTCACCCCTCCACTTT. Its translation is CASSPISDMDNSPLHF. The chain is built from TRBV18 and TRBJ1-6; D is unresolved. CDR3 size: 16 residues. The germline V and J ends were trimmed by 3 bases and 5 bases, with 14 bases remaining between them. Per germline, CDR1 KGHSH and CDR2 LQKENI.

Comment on this clonotype: Mismatch with germline at one junction end may stem from a read error. For the CDR3, the DNA is TGTGCCGGCAGTTTAAGCGGGGGGCGGCAGTACTTC. Amino acid sequence: CAGSLSGGRQYF. The chain couples TRBV28 to TRBJ2-5; TRBD2 matches 9 bases. This CDR3 spans 12 amino acids. Germline V lookup: CDR1 MDHEN, CDR2 SYDVKM.

This clonotype was detected a few times. The chain carries TRBV27 and TRBJ2-4; 9 positions match TRBD1. With the DNA end fitting TRBJ2-7 better, the J assignment may be wrong. Germline CDR1 MNHEY, CDR2 SMNVEV (reference sequence). This CDR3 contains 14 residues. The CDR3 nucleotides read TGTGCCAGCAGACCCCTGGGACAGGGCTACGAGCAGTACTTC. Amino acids: CASRPLGQGYEQYF.

This clonotype has only a few counts. The chain joins TRBV28 to TRBJ1-5; D gene unclear. The CDR3 consists of 15 residues. Germline lookup yields CDR1 MDHEN and CDR2 SYDVKM. The V and J ends lost 2 bases and 4 bases respectively, with 12 bases between them. CDR3 bases: TGTGCCAGCAGTTTACTCGACCCGAGGAATCAGCCCCAGCATTTT. This encodes CASSLLDPRNQPQHF.

This rearrangement joins TRBV7-2 to TRBJ2-1, with 10 bases that match TRBD2. CDR1 is SGHTA, CDR2 FQGNSA, per germline. The CDR3 extends over 15 amino acids. The V segment lost 7 bases and the J segment 0 bases; nucleotides outside the gene matches: 3. CDR3: CASTPSGSSYNEQFF. CDR3 sequence (DNA): TGTGCCAGCACCCCTAGCGGGAGCTCCTACAATGAGCAGTTCTTC.